The 13 T cell receptor beta chains below come from one sample, sequenced in a study of shared clonotypes between healthy human individuals. Assay used: immunoSEQ multiplex PCR; TCRdb lists only in-frame clones, some missing. The sample holds roughly 2.2 million clones, roughly 90% seen once. Specimen: naive CD4+ T cells from PBMCs. Subset described: CD45RA+ positively selected. The receptors come from a man between 18 and 29 years old in good health. Some clones in this sample may be carry-over from other donors' samples.

V gene TRBV30 combines with J gene TRBJ2-7; the match to TRBD1 covers 7 bases. CDR3 length: 14 residues. V shed 4 bases and J 1 base; nucleotides not matched to a gene: 7. Per the germline V gene, CDR1 is GTSNPN and CDR2 is SVGIG (reference sequence). CDR3 sequence (DNA): TGTGCCTGGACCCAGGGGGTCCCATCCTACGAGCAGTACTTC. Its protein is CAWTQGVPSYEQYF.

The chain recombines TRBV28 with TRBJ2-3; 14 bases fit TRBD2. CDR3 size: 17 residues. Germline-derived CDR1 and CDR2 are MDHEN and SYDVKM. V was clipped by 7 bases and J by 8 bases; unmatched bases: 14. The CDR3 reads CASTPYGTSGRWGTQYF. CDR3 nucleotide sequence: TGTGCCAGCACCCCATACGGGACTAGCGGGAGATGGGGTACGCAGTATTTT.

The chain couples TRBV5-1 to TRBJ1-1; D perhaps matches TRBD1 (5 bases). Germline loops: CDR1 SGHRS, CDR2 YFSETQ. CDR3 length: 13 residues. V lost 4 bases, J lost 5 bases, and 12 bases lay in between. As DNA, the CDR3 is TGCGCCAGCAGCGAAACAGGTCGGACTGAAGCTTTCTTT. Encoded protein: CASSETGRTEAFF. Supplemented by reference TRBV5-1 and TRBJ1-1, the full variable domain reads KAGVTQTPRYLIKTRGQQVTLSCSPISGHRSVSWYQQTPGQGLQFLFEYFSETQRNKGNFPGRFSGRQFSNSRSEMNVSTLELGDSALYLCASSETGRTEAFFGQGTRLTVV.

This clone was observed a single time. The V gene is TRBV6-6, the J gene TRBJ2-1; 12 bases are shared with TRBD2. Germline trimming cut 6 bases from V and 3 bases from J; bases unmatched to any gene: 3. CDR1 and CDR2 (germline): MNHNY, SVGAGI (reference sequence). CDR3 length: 15 amino acids. This chain's CDR3 is CASRRLAGVYNEQFF. DNA of the CDR3: TGTGCCAGCAGGCGACTAGCGGGAGTCTACAATGAGCAGTTCTTC.

V usage is TRBV6-5 and J usage is TRBJ1-1; a possible D gene is TRBD1 (5 bases). This CDR3 contains 13 residues. V dropped 7 bases and J dropped 1 base, with 10 bases sitting between them. Germline V gene lookup returns CDR1 MNHEY and CDR2 SVGAGI. The CDR3 DNA is TGTGCCAGCACCTGGGACCGGAACACTGAAGCTTTCTTT. It codes for CASTWDRNTEAFF.

The chain combines TRBV4-1 with TRBJ1-2, with D possibly matching TRBD1 (5 bases). The germline gives CDR1 MGHRA, CDR2 YSYEKL. The CDR3 length is 15 residues. Deletions cut 4 bases from V and 3 bases from J, with 15 bases between. CDR3 in DNA: TGCGCCAGCAGCCGCCCAGGCCAGGGTCACTATGGCTACACCTTC. Protein: CASSRPGQGHYGYTF.

This clone has a single count. This chain links TRBV6-5 with TRBJ2-1; no reliable D call. The CDR3 runs to 11 residues. With 8 bases removed from V and 7 bases from J, the gap between germline ends came to 9 bases. The V gene's germline CDR1 is MNHEY and CDR2 SVGAGI. CDR3 sequence (DNA): TGTGCCAGCGGACCAAAAAATGAGCAGTTCTTC. Its protein product is CASGPKNEQFF.

The chain employs TRBV7-2 and TRBJ1-2; 8 positions match TRBD1. Germline V lookup: CDR1 SGHTA, CDR2 FQGNSA. Germline trimming cut 4 bases from V and 2 bases from J; bases unmatched to any gene: 3. The CDR3 length is 14 residues. CDR3 region: CASSSGTGNYGYTF. The CDR3, as DNA: TGTGCCAGCAGCTCCGGGACAGGAAACTATGGCTACACCTTC.

J is TRBJ1-1 and V is TRBV28; D might be TRBD1 (5 bases). CDR1 MDHEN and CDR2 SYDVKM come from the germline V gene. The CDR3 contains 16 residues. V was pared by 4 bases and J by 0 bases, with 15 bases between. The CDR3 loop reads CASSSGPSYLNTEAFF. CDR3 bases: TGTGCCAGCAGTTCGGGACCCTCATATTTGAACACTGAAGCTTTCTTT.

The chain is built from TRBV11-2 and TRBJ2-2; either TRBD1 or TRBD2 may fit D (7 bases each). Germline-derived CDR1 and CDR2 are SGHAT and FQNNGV. There are 15 residues in the CDR3. The V end was cut by 5 bases, the J end by 7 bases, with 17 bases between. The DNA of the CDR3 is TGTGCCAGCAGCCCACAGGGGAGGGAAGGCGGGGAGCTGTTTTTT. It codes for CASSPQGREGGELFF. Together with reference TRBV11-2 and TRBJ2-2, the CDR3 gives the full variable domain: EAGVAQSPRYKIIEKRQSVAFWCNPISGHATLYWYQQILGQGPKLLIQFQNNGVVDDSQLPKDRFSAERLKGVDSTLKIQPAKLEDSAVYLCASSPQGREGGELFFGEGSRLTVL.

The CDR3 DNA reads TGTGCCAGCAGCGTGTCGGGACTAGCGGTCACAGATACGCAGTATTTT. It yields the protein CASSVSGLAVTDTQYF. The chain recombines TRBV9 with TRBJ2-3; 11 bases align to TRBD2. The germline CDR1 and CDR2 sequences are SGDLS and YYNGEE. The ends lost 2 bases at V and 2 bases at J; junction bases unmatched: 4. The CDR3 loop spans 16 amino acids.

The rearrangement uses TRBV6-5 and TRBJ1-2; D is ambiguous. The CDR3 has 13 amino acids. The V end was cut by 5 bases, the J end by 6 bases, with 13 bases between. The germline CDR1 and CDR2 sequences are MNHEY and SVGAGI. CDR3 in DNA: TGTGCCAGCAGTCACCGGACGGGAAATGGCTACACCTTC. It is translated as CASSHRTGNGYTF.

The rearrangement uses TRBV6-5 and TRBJ1-1; D is unresolved. CDR1 MNHEY and CDR2 SVGAGI come from the germline V gene. The CDR3 extends over 13 amino acids. V was shortened by 2 bases and J by 7 bases, with 11 bases between the two germline ends. Here the CDR3 DNA reads TGTGCCAGCAGTTACGTATTCTCCGGTGAAGCTTTCTTT. Its protein is CASSYVFSGEAFF.